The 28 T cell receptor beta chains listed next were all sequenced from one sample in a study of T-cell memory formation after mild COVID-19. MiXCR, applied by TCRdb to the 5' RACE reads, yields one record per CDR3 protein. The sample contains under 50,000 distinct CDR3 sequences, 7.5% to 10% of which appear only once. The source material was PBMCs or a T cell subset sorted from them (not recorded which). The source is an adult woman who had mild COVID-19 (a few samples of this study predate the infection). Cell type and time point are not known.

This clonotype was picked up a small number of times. The CDR3 DNA reads TGTGCCAGCAGTTACGATGGGGGTGAGGACACTGAAGCTTTCTTT. Amino acids: CASSYDGGEDTEAFF. This sequence joins TRBV6-5 and TRBJ1-1, with D possibly being TRBD1 (5 bases). V was clipped by 2 bases and J by 3 bases, with 13 bases between them. Germline lookup yields CDR1 MNHEY and CDR2 SVGAGI. CDR3 size: 15 residues.

CDR3 nucleotides: TGCGCCAGCAGCCAAGTCGCGGGAGTAGACTACAATGAGCAGTTCTTC. This gives the protein CASSQVAGVDYNEQFF. The genes are TRBV4-1 and TRBJ2-1, with TRBD2 matching 7 bases. This CDR3 comprises 16 residues. Germline V gene sequence: CDR1 MGHRA, CDR2 YSYEKL. J lost 3 bases, V lost 1 base, and 6 bases had no gene match.

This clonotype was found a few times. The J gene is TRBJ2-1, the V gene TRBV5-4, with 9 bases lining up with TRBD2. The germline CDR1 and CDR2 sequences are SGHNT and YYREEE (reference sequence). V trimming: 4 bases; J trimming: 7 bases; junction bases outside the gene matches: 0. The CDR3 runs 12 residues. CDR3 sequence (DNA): TGTGCCAGCAGCCTAGCGGGGAATGAGCAGTTCTTC. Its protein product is CASSLAGNEQFF. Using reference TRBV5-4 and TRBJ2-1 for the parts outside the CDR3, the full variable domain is ETGVTQSPTHLIKTRGQQVTLRCSSQSGHNTVSWYQQALGQGPQFIFQYYREEENGRGNFPPRFSGLQFPNYSSELNVNALELDDSALYLCASSLAGNEQFFGPGTRLTVL.

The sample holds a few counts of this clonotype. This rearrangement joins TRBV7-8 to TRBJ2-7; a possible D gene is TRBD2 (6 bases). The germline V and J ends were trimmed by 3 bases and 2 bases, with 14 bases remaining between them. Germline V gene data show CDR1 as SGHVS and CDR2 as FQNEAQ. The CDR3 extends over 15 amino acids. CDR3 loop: CASSLGLTTTYEQYF. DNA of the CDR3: TGTGCCAGCAGCTTGGGACTGACAACCACCTACGAGCAGTACTTC. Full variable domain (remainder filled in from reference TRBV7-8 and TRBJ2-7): GAGVSQSPRYKVAKRGQDVALRCDPISGHVSLFWYQQALGQGPEFLTYFQNEAQLDKSGLPSDRFFAERPEGSVSTLKIQRTQQEDSAVYLCASSLGLTTTYEQYFGPGTRLTVT.

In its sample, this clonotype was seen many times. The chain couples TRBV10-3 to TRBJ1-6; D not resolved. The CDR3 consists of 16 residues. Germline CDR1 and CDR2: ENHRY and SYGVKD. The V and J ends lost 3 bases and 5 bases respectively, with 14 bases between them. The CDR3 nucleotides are TGTGCCATCAGTGACGTCGAGAGCACCCATAATTCACCCCTCCACTTT. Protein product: CAISDVESTHNSPLHF.

CDR3 in DNA: TGTGCCAGCAGCTTAATCTCCTCGAAAGAGACCCAGTACTTC. Translated: CASSLISSKETQYF. The chain combines TRBV5-6 with TRBJ2-5; no clear D. Trimming cost V 2 bases and J 3 bases, with 11 bases left between them. CDR1 and CDR2 from the germline V gene are SGHDT and YYEEEE. The CDR3 spans 14 residues.

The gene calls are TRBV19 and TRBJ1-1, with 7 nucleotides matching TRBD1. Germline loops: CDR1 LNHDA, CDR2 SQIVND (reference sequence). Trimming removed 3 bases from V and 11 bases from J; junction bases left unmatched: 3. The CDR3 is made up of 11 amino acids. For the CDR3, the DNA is TGTGCCAGTAGTATCAGGGGGTATGCTTTCTTT. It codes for CASSIRGYAFF.

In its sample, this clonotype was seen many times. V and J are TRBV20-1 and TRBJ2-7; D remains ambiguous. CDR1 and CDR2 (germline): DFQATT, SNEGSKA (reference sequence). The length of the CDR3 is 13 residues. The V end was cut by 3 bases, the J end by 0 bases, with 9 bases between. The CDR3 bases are TGCAGTGCTAGGTATGGCAGCTCCTACGAGCAGTACTTC. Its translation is CSARYGSSYEQYF.

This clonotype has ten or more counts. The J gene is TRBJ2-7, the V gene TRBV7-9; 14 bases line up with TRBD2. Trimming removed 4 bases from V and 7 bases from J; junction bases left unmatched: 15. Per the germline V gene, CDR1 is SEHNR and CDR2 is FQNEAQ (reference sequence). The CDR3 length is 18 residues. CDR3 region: CASSSGTSGRGLPWEQYF. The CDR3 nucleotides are TGTGCCAGCAGCTCCGGGACTAGCGGGAGAGGGTTGCCTTGGGAGCAGTACTTC.

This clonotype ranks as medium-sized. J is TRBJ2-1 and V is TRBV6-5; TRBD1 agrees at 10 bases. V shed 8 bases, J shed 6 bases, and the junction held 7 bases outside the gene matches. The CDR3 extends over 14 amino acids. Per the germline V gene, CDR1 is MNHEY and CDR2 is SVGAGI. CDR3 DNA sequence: TGTGCCAGCGCATTGAGGACAGGGGGCAATGAGCAGTTCTTC. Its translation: CASALRTGGNEQFF.

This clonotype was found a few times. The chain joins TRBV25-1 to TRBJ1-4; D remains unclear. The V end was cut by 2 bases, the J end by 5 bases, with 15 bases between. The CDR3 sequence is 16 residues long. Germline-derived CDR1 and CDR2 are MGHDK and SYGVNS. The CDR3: CASSEVFGVRNEKLFF. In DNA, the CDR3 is TGTGCCAGCAGTGAAGTATTCGGCGTAAGAAATGAAAAACTGTTTTTT.

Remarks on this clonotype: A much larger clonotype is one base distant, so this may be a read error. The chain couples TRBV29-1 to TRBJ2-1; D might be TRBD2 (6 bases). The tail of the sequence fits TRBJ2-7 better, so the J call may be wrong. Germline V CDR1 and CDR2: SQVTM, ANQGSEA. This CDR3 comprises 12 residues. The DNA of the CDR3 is TGCAGTGGAGGTCTAGCGCTCAATGAGCAGTACTTC. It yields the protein CSGGLALNEQYF.

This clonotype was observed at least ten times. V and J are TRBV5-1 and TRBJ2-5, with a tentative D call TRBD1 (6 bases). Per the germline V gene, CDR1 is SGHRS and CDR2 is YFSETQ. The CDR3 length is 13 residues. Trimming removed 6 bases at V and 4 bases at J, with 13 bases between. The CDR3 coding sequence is TGCGCCAGCATACGGACAGTCGGAGAGACCCAGTACTTC. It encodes CASIRTVGETQYF.

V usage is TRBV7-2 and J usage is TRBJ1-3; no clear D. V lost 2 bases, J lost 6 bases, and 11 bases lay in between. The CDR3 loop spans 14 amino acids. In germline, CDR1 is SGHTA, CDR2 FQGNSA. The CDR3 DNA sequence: TGTGCCAGCAGCTTACGAGGGTCTCAAAACACCATATATTTT. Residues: CASSLRGSQNTIYF. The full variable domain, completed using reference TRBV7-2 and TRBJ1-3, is GAGVSQSPSNKVTEKGKDVELRCDPISGHTALYWYRQSLGQGLEFLIYFQGNSAPDKSGLPSDRFSAERTGGSVSTLTIQRTQQEDSAVYLCASSLRGSQNTIYFGEGSWLTVV.

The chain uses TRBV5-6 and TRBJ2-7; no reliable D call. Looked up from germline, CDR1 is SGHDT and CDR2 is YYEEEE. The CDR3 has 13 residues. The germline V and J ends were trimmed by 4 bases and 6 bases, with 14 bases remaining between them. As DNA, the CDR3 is TGTGCCAGCAGCCCCGGGCAGGAACCCGAGCAGTACTTC. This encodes CASSPGQEPEQYF.

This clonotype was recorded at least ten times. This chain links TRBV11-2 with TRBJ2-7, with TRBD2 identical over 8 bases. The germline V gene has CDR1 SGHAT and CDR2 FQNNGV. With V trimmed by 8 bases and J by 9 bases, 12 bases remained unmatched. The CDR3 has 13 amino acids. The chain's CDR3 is CASHSRREAGQYF. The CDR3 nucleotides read TGTGCCAGCCATTCCAGGCGGGAGGCTGGGCAGTACTTC.

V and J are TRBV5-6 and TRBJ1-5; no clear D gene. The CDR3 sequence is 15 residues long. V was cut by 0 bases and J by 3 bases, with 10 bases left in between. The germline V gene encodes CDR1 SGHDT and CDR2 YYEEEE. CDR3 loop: CASSLGPGVNQPQHF. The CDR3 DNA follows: TGTGCCAGCAGCTTGGGGCCGGGAGTCAATCAGCCCCAGCATTTT.

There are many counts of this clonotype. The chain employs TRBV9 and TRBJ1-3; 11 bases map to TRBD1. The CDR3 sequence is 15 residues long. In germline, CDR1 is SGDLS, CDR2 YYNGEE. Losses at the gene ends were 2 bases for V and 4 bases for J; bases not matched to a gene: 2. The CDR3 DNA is TGTGCCAGCAGCGTGGGGACAGGGGGAGGAAACACCATATATTTT. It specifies CASSVGTGGGNTIYF.

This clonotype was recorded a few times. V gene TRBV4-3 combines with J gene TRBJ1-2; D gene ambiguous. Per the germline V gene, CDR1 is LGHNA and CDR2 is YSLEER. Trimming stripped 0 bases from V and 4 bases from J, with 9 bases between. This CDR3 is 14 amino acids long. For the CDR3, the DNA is TGCGCCAGCAGCCAAGAAGATAACCGCTATGGCTACACCTTC. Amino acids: CASSQEDNRYGYTF.

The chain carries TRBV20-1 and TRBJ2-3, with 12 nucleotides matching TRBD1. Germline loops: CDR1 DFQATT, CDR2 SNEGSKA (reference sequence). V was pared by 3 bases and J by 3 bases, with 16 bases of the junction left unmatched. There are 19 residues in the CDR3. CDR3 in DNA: TGCAGTGCTAGCCCCCGGATAGGGACAGGGGGCAGTGGGACAGATACGCAGTATTTT. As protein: CSASPRIGTGGSGTDTQYF.

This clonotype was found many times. CDR3 bases: TGTGCCAGCAGCTTGCAGCTATACGAGCAGTACTTC. Translation gives CASSLQLYEQYF. This sequence joins TRBV7-2 and TRBJ2-7; no definite D call. Between the trimmed V and J ends, which lost 3 bases and 4 bases, there was a span of 7 bases. In germline, CDR1 is SGHTA, CDR2 FQGNSA. The CDR3 sequence is 12 residues long.

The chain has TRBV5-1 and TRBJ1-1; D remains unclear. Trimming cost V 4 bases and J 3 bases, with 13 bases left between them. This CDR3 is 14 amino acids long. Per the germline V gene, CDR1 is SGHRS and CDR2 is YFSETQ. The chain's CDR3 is CASSGEWFDTEAFF. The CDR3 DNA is TGCGCCAGCAGCGGGGAGTGGTTTGACACTGAAGCTTTCTTT.

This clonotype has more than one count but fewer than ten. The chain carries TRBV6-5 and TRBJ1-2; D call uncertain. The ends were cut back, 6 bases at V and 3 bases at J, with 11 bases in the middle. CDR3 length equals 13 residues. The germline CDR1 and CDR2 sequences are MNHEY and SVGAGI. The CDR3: CASSPSADYGYTF. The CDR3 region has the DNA TGTGCCAGCAGCCCCTCTGCAGACTATGGCTACACCTTC.

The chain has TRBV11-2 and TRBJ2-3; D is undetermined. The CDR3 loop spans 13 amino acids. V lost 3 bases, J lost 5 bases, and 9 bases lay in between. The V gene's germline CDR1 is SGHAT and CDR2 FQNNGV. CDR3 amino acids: CASSLTVGDTQYF. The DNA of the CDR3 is TGTGCCAGCAGCTTGACGGTGGGAGATACGCAGTATTTT. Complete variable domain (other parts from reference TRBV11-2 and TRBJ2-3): EAGVAQSPRYKIIEKRQSVAFWCNPISGHATLYWYQQILGQGPKLLIQFQNNGVVDDSQLPKDRFSAERLKGVDSTLKIQPAKLEDSAVYLCASSLTVGDTQYFGPGTRLTVL.

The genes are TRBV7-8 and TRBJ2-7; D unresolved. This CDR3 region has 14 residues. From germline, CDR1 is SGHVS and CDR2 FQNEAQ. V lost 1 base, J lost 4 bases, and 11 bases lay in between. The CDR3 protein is CASSLGPTAYEQYF. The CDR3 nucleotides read TGTGCCAGCAGCTTAGGACCAACCGCGTACGAGCAGTACTTC.

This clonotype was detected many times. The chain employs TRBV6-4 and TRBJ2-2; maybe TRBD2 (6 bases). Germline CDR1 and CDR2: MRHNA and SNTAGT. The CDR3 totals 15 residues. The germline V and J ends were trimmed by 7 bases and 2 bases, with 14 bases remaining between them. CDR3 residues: CASTPEGGNTGELFF. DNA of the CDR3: TGTGCCAGCACCCCGGAGGGAGGAAACACCGGGGAGCTGTTTTTT.

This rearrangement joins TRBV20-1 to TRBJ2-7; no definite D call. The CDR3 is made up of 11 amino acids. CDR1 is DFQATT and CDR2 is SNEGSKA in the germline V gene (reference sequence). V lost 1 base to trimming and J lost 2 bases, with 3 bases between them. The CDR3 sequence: CSARGTYEQYF. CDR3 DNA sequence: TGCAGTGCTAGAGGTACCTACGAGCAGTACTTC.

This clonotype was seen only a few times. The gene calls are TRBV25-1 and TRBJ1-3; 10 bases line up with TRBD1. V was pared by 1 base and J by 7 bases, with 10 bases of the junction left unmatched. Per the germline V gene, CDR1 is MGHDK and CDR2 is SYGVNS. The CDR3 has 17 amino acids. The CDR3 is CASSESNRDRGINTIYF. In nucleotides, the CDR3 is TGTGCCAGCAGTGAATCCAACCGGGACAGGGGAATCAACACCATATATTTT. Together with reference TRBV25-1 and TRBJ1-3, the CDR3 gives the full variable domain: EADIYQTPRYLVIGTGKKITLECSQTMGHDKMYWYQQDPGMELHLIHYSYGVNSTEKGDLSSESTVSRIRTEHFPLTLESARPSHTSQYLCASSESNRDRGINTIYFGEGSWLTVV.